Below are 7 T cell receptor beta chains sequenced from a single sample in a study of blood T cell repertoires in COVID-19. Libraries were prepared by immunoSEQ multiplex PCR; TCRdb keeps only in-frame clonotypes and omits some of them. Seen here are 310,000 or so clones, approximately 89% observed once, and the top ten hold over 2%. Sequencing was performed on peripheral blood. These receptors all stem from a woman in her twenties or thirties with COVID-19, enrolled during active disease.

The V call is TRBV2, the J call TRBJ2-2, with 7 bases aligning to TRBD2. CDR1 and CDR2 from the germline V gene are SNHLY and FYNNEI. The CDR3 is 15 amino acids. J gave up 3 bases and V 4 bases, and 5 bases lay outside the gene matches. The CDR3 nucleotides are TGTGCCAGCAGTGCGGAGGGAGGGGACACCGGGGAGCTGTTTTTT. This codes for CASSAEGGDTGELFF.

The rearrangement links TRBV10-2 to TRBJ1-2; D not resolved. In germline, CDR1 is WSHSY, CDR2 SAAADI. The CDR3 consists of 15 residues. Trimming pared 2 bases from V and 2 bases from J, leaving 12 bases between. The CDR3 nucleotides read TGCGCCAGCAGTGAGGAGAGGGTACCAAACTATGGCTACACCTTC. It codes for CASSEERVPNYGYTF.

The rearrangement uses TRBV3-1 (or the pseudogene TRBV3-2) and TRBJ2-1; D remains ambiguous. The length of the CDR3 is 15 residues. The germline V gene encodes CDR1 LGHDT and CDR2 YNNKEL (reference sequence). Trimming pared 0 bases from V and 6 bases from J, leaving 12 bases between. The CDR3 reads CASSQDIVSGNEQFF. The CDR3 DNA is TGTGCCAGCAGCCAAGATATCGTTAGTGGCAATGAGCAGTTCTTC.

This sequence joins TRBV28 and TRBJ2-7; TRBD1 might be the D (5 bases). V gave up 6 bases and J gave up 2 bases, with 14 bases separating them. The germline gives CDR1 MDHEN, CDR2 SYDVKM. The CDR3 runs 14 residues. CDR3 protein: CASSPNRFPYEQYF. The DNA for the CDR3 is TGTGCCAGCAGCCCCAACAGGTTCCCCTACGAGCAGTACTTC.

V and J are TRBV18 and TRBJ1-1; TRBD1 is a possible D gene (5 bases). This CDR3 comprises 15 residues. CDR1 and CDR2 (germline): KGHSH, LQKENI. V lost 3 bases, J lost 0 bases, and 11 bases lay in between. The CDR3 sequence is CASSPGTGMNTEAFF. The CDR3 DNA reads TGTGCCAGCTCACCGGGAACAGGTATGAACACTGAAGCTTTCTTT.

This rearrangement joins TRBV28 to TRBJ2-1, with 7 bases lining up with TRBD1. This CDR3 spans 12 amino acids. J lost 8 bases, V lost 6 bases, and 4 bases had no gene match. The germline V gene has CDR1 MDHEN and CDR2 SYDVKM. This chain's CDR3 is CASRTGFYEQFF. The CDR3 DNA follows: TGTGCCAGCAGGACAGGGTTCTATGAGCAGTTCTTC.

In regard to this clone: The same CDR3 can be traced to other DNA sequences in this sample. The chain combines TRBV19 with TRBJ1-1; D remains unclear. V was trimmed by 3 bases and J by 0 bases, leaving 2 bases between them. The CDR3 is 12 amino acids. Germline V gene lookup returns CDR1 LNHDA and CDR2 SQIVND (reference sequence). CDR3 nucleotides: TGTGCCAGTAGTATCTTGAACACTGAAGCTTTCTTT. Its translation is CASSILNTEAFF.